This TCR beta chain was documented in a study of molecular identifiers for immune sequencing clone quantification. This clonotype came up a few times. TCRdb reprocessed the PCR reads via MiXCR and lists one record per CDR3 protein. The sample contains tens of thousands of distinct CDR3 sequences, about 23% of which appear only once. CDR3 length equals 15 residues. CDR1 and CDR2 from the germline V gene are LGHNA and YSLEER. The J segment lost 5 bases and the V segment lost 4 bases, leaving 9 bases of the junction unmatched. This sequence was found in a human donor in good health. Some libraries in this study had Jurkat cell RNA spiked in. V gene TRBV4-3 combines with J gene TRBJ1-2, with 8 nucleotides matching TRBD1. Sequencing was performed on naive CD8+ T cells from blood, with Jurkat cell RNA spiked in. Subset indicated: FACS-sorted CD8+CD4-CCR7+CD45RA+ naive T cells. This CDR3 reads CASSPWTGSPYGYTF. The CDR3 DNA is TGCGCCAGCAGCCCCTGGACAGGGAGCCCATATGGCTACACCTTC.